Sequencing of this TCR beta chain was carried out in a study of Ad26.COV2.S vaccination and SARS-CoV-2 variants. As for the study in general: Donor allocation was to the COV1001 Ad26.COV2.S trial arm.

Treatment defined: around 19 received Ad26.COV2.S at low or high dose, single or two shots; about 5 received placebo; per-sample allocation not given. Day 63 after the first vaccine or placebo injection was the time point for sampling. Boston provided a donor who was an adult aged 18-55 years. In the case of this clone: The antigen is not known.

Sequencing used immunoSEQ multiplex PCR; TCRdb keeps in-frame clones, though not all of them. Among about 350,000 clones listed, approximately 84% were seen once. Overall study results and limits: Breadth and depth estimates from TCRs may understate total T cell responses. Vaccine and placebo recipients had similar non-spike TCR breadth.

The source is a person aged 18-65 years who received the Ad26.COV2.S COVID-19 vaccine or a placebo. The specimen was peripheral blood, collected in a trial of Ad26.COV2.S vaccine versus placebo.

The CDR3 DNA follows: TGTGCCAGCAGCTTACTCAGCAACACTGAAGCTTTCTTT. This codes for CASSLLSNTEAFF. The chain joins TRBV7-9 to TRBJ1-1; D is unclear. The CDR3 length is 13 residues. V was pared by 2 bases and J by 2 bases, with 6 bases between. The germline CDR1 and CDR2 sequences are SEHNR and FQNEAQ (reference sequence).